Sequencing of this T cell receptor (beta chain) was carried out in a study of response to subunit inactivated influenza vaccine. This clonotype has more than one count but fewer than ten. TCRdb re-derived calls from the RT-PCR reads in MiXCR, one entry per CDR3 protein. The sample lists 300,000 to 350,000 distinct CDR3 sequences; around 22% were seen once. From germline, CDR1 is LGHNA and CDR2 YSLEER. V was pared by 6 bases and J by 2 bases, with 3 bases of the junction left unmatched. The CDR3 loop spans 14 amino acids. The clonotype was recovered from a man aged 45 to 70 who received an inactivated influenza vaccine. The specimen comprised PBMCs from blood, sampled less than 22 months after vaccination. The gene calls are TRBV4-3 and TRBJ2-3; 9 nucleotides agree with TRBD2. The DNA of the CDR3 is TGCGCCAGCAGGCGCGGGAGGGACACAGATACGCAGTATTTT. Translated, it gives CASRRGRDTDTQYF.